Shown below are 27 T cell receptor beta chains from a single sample sequenced in a study of blood T cell repertoires in COVID-19. Assay: immunoSEQ multiplex PCR; the TCRdb copy retains only in-frame clones and omits some. The sample consists of about 200,000 clones, around 83% of them appearing once. Sequencing was performed on peripheral blood. These receptors all come from a woman of 80 years or more with acute or convalescent COVID-19.

The V and J genes are TRBV10-3 and TRBJ1-2; D call uncertain. The CDR3 extends over 14 amino acids. In germline, CDR1 is ENHRY, CDR2 SYGVKD. V was cut by 2 bases and J by 10 bases, with 17 bases left in between. DNA of the CDR3: TGTGCCATCAGTGAGGCACAGCCTGTTAAGGTCTACACCTTC. Translated, it gives CAISEAQPVKVYTF.

V and J are TRBV19 and TRBJ1-5; D may be TRBD1 (6 bases). Germline lookup yields CDR1 LNHDA and CDR2 SQIVND (reference sequence). Trimming left V 7 bases short and J 1 base short, with 17 bases between. The CDR3 runs to 16 residues. The CDR3 sequence: CASTFRGRGSNQPQHF. CDR3 bases: TGTGCCAGTACCTTCAGGGGCCGAGGGAGCAATCAGCCCCAGCATTTT.

The chain employs TRBV18 and TRBJ1-4; D is undetermined. The V end lost 3 bases, the J end lost 4 bases, and 6 bases lay between the germline ends. This CDR3 contains 13 residues. CDR1 and CDR2 from the germline V gene are KGHSH and LQKENI. CDR3 region: CASSPYSNEKLFF. DNA of the CDR3: TGTGCCAGCTCACCGTACAGTAATGAAAAACTGTTTTTT.

This clone was observed once. This chain uses TRBV6-6 with TRBJ2-1; D is unresolved. Trimming took off 0 bases at V and 9 bases at J, with 9 bases between the two ends. The CDR3 has 13 amino acids. The V gene's germline CDR1 is MNHNY and CDR2 SVGAGI (reference sequence). CDR3 sequence (DNA): TGTGCCAGCAGTTACTCGAGAGAGGCTGAGCAGTTCTTC. This sequence encodes CASSYSREAEQFF.

The chain has TRBV2 and TRBJ2-5; 8 bases match TRBD1. Germline V gene sequence: CDR1 SNHLY, CDR2 FYNNEI. V shed 5 bases, J shed 4 bases, and the junction held 3 bases outside the gene matches. This CDR3 spans 13 amino acids. The CDR3 region is CASSPTGGETQYF. CDR3 DNA sequence: TGTGCCAGCAGTCCTACAGGGGGAGAGACCCAGTACTTC.

This clone has just one count. The rearrangement joins TRBV2 to TRBJ1-2, with 8 bases aligning to TRBD1. The V and J ends lost 5 bases and 8 bases, in that order; junction bases with no gene match: 4. The CDR3 runs 12 residues. Germline CDR1 SNHLY, CDR2 FYNNEI. For the CDR3, the DNA is TGTGCCAGCAGTCGGACAGGGAGAGGCTACACCTTC. Translated, it gives CASSRTGRGYTF.

The chain links TRBV6-6 to TRBJ1-5; D not resolved. Germline values: CDR1 MNHNY, CDR2 SVGAGI (reference sequence). With 5 bases removed from V and 0 bases from J, the gap between germline ends came to 23 bases. This CDR3 spans 19 amino acids. CDR3 residues: CASSRSGISTSYSNQPQHF. Here the CDR3 DNA reads TGTGCCAGCAGTCGTTCCGGGATTTCCACCTCCTATAGCAATCAGCCCCAGCATTTT.

CDR3 sequence (DNA): TGTGCCAGCGCATGGACAGGGAGGTCCTACGAGCAGTACTTC. Its translation is CASAWTGRSYEQYF. This chain connects TRBV6-5 to TRBJ2-7, with 8 bases matching TRBD1. Germline V gene lookup returns CDR1 MNHEY and CDR2 SVGAGI. V lost 8 bases to trimming and J lost 1 base; unmatched junction nucleotides: 7. The CDR3 totals 14 residues.

The chain carries TRBV9 and TRBJ2-2, with D possibly being TRBD2 (6 bases). Trimming shortened V by 0 bases and J by 6 bases, and 18 bases separated the two germline ends. Germline assignment: CDR1 SGDLS and CDR2 YYNGEE. CDR3 length: 17 residues. This CDR3 reads CASSVVGAGWSPGELFF. The CDR3 region has the DNA TGTGCCAGCAGCGTAGTTGGGGCGGGATGGTCCCCCGGGGAGCTGTTTTTT.

The chain couples TRBV27 to TRBJ1-5; D is perhaps TRBD1 (5 bases). The CDR3 sequence is 14 residues long. V shed 6 bases and J shed 0 bases, with 9 bases lying between them. Germline CDR1 reads MNHEY; CDR2 reads SMNVEV (reference sequence). The CDR3 is CASRARASNQPQHF. The CDR3 DNA follows: TGTGCCAGCAGGGCCAGGGCTAGCAATCAGCCCCAGCATTTT.

This clone turned up a few times. The chain recombines TRBV18 with TRBJ1-2; 7 nucleotides line up with TRBD1. The germline V gene encodes CDR1 KGHSH and CDR2 LQKENI. The J segment lost 5 bases and the V segment lost 6 bases, leaving 9 bases of the junction unmatched. The CDR3 is made up of 14 amino acids. CDR3 sequence: CASSPGQAGYGYTF. In nucleotides, the CDR3 is TGTGCCAGCTCCCCTGGACAGGCTGGTTATGGCTACACCTTC.

The rearrangement joins TRBV9 to TRBJ2-1, with 7 positions matching TRBD1. With V trimmed by 4 bases and J by 6 bases, 7 bases remained unmatched. CDR3 size: 14 residues. Per germline, CDR1 SGDLS and CDR2 YYNGEE. The CDR3: CASSKGQPANEQFF. The CDR3 nucleotides are TGTGCCAGCAGCAAGGGACAGCCTGCCAATGAGCAGTTCTTC.

This chain connects TRBV18 to TRBJ2-7; a weak D match, TRBD1 (6 bases). In germline, CDR1 is KGHSH, CDR2 LQKENI. Trimming cost V 4 bases and J 5 bases, with 9 bases left between them. CDR3 length: 12 amino acids. The CDR3 region is CASSLQGNEQYF. The DNA for the CDR3 is TGTGCCAGCTCACTACAGGGTAACGAGCAGTACTTC.

This clone was observed a single time. This rearrangement joins TRBV7-9 to TRBJ2-1; TRBD2 matches 11 bases. V was clipped by 4 bases and J by 0 bases; unmatched bases: 11. The CDR3 sequence is 19 residues long. Looked up from germline, CDR1 is SEHNR and CDR2 is FQNEAQ (reference sequence). The CDR3 region is CASSSGGTSGSRSYNEQFF. DNA for the CDR3: TGTGCCAGCAGCTCGGGCGGAACTAGCGGGAGTCGCTCCTACAATGAGCAGTTCTTC.

This clone was seen repeatedly, ten times or more. CDR3 sequence: CASSQVKTGGGPINIQYF. DNA for the CDR3: TGCGCCAGCAGCCAAGTAAAAACCGGGGGAGGGCCCATAAACATTCAGTACTTC. This rearrangement joins TRBV4-1 to TRBJ2-4; TRBD2 matches at 7 bases. The junction had 15 bases not matched to a gene; V was cut back by 1 base and J by 6 bases. CDR3 length equals 18 residues. CDR1 and CDR2 from the germline V gene are MGHRA and YSYEKL.

This rearrangement joins TRBV4-1 to TRBJ2-1; TRBD2 is a possible D gene (5 bases). The germline V gene has CDR1 MGHRA and CDR2 YSYEKL. The CDR3 is 13 amino acids. Trimming took off 3 bases at V and 11 bases at J, with 14 bases between the two ends. Written as DNA, the CDR3 is TGCGCCAGCAGCCAGGATACGACGACTAAGCAGTTCTTC. It is translated as CASSQDTTTKQFF.

A few counts support this clone. This chain joins TRBV28 and TRBJ1-5, with D unresolved. CDR3 length: 12 amino acids. The ends were cut back, 8 bases at V and 5 bases at J, with 10 bases in the middle. The germline gives CDR1 MDHEN, CDR2 SYDVKM. This CDR3 reads CASPGGDQPQHF. The DNA for the CDR3 is TGTGCCAGCCCCGGAGGAGATCAGCCCCAGCATTTT.

V and J are TRBV20-1 and TRBJ2-7, with D possibly being TRBD1 (6 bases). This CDR3 is built from 14 residues. Germline V gene sequence: CDR1 DFQATT, CDR2 SNEGSKA (reference sequence). V shed 3 bases and J shed 5 bases, with 17 bases lying between them. Here the CDR3 reads CSASIGGRVHEQYF. The CDR3, as DNA: TGCAGTGCTAGTATTGGGGGCAGGGTCCACGAGCAGTACTTC.

The chain joins TRBV15 to TRBJ2-7; TRBD2 matches 10 bases. J gave up 6 bases and V 2 bases, and 7 bases lay outside the gene matches. The germline V gene encodes CDR1 LNHNV and CDR2 YYDKDF (reference sequence). This CDR3 is 15 amino acids long. This CDR3 is CATSRPSGLATEQYF. CDR3 DNA: TGTGCCACCAGCAGACCGTCGGGACTAGCGACCGAGCAGTACTTC. The variable domain in full, completed from reference TRBV15 and TRBJ2-7, reads DAMVIQNPRYQVTQFGKPVTLSCSQTLNHNVMYWYQQKSSQAPKLLFHYYDKDFNNEADTPDNFQSRRPNTSFCFLDIRSPGLGDTAMYLCATSRPSGLATEQYFGPGTRLTVT.

The J gene is TRBJ1-1, the V gene TRBV5-8; 7 bases agree with TRBD1. This CDR3 is built from 16 residues. V lost 4 bases and J lost 3; bases outside the gene matches: 12. Germline-derived CDR1 and CDR2 are SGHTS and YDEGEE. Here the CDR3 reads CASSNNQGVVYTEAFF. The CDR3 coding sequence is TGTGCCAGCAGCAATAATCAGGGGGTGGTGTACACTGAAGCTTTCTTT.

The rearrangement joins TRBV13 to TRBJ1-1; tentatively, D is TRBD1 (6 bases). This CDR3 comprises 17 residues. Germline V lookup: CDR1 PRHDT, CDR2 FYEKMQ (reference sequence). The V end lost 1 base, the J end lost 0 bases, and 15 bases lay between the germline ends. The CDR3 loop reads CASSLVGSGDMNTEAFF. The DNA for the CDR3 is TGTGCCAGCAGCTTAGTTGGGTCAGGGGATATGAACACTGAAGCTTTCTTT.

There are a few counts of this clone. V is TRBV3-1 (or the pseudogene TRBV3-2) and J is TRBJ1-2; D remains unclear. Germline CDR1 and CDR2: LGHDT and YNNKEL (reference sequence). The CDR3 spans 12 residues. The V end lost 5 bases, the J end lost 8 bases, and 12 bases lay between the germline ends. The CDR3 sequence: CASSFGVEGYTF. CDR3 in DNA: TGTGCCAGCAGCTTCGGAGTGGAGGGCTACACCTTC.

The genes are TRBV7-9 and TRBJ2-7; 9 bases align to TRBD1. The length of the CDR3 is 13 residues. Germline V gives CDR1 SEHNR, CDR2 FQNEAQ (reference sequence). With V trimmed by 7 bases and J by 7 bases, 8 bases remained unmatched. The CDR3 region is CASIGTGSGEQYF. Written as DNA, the CDR3 is TGTGCCAGCATCGGGACAGGGTCGGGGGAGCAGTACTTC.

V is TRBV18 and J is TRBJ2-7, with TRBD1 identical over 7 bases. From germline, CDR1 is KGHSH and CDR2 LQKENI. Trimming took 4 bases from V and 6 from J; bases not matched to a gene: 15. CDR3 length: 16 amino acids. CDR3 sequence reads: CASSLSTGTAGGEQYF. CDR3 DNA: TGTGCCAGCTCACTTTCAACCGGGACAGCTGGGGGCGAGCAGTACTTC.

Many counts were recorded for this clone. The CDR3 DNA reads as TGTGCCAGCAGCTTTCAGGGATGGTACACTGAAGCTTTCTTT. Its translation: CASSFQGWYTEAFF. The J gene is TRBJ1-1, the V gene TRBV5-4, with D maybe TRBD1 (5 bases). This CDR3 has 14 amino acids. Per germline, CDR1 SGHNT and CDR2 YYREEE (reference sequence). V was pared by 2 bases and J by 3 bases, with 11 bases between. The whole variable domain, remainder taken from reference TRBV5-4 and TRBJ1-1, is ETGVTQSPTHLIKTRGQQVTLRCSSQSGHNTVSWYQQALGQGPQFIFQYYREEENGRGNFPPRFSGLQFPNYSSELNVNALELDDSALYLCASSFQGWYTEAFFGQGTRLTVV.

This clone has only a few counts. The rearrangement links TRBV6-5 to TRBJ2-5; 11 bases line up with TRBD1. CDR1 and CDR2 from the germline V gene are MNHEY and SVGAGI. The CDR3 length is 16 residues. The junction had 7 bases not matched to a gene; V was cut back by 2 bases and J by 5 bases. Written as DNA, the CDR3 is TGTGCCAGCAGTTACATCCGGACAGGGGGCGCCGAGACCCAGTACTTC. It encodes CASSYIRTGGAETQYF.

The V call is TRBV6-2 or TRBV6-3, the J call TRBJ2-1; D perhaps matches TRBD1 (6 bases). CDR3 size: 15 residues. The V end was cut by 2 bases, the J end by 4 bases, with 12 bases between. The germline CDR1 and CDR2 sequences are MNHEY and SVGEGT. The DNA for the CDR3 is TGTGCCAGCAGTTACCCCAGGGGCAATTACAATGAGCAGTTCTTC. Amino acid sequence: CASSYPRGNYNEQFF.